One and the same sample provided the 25 T cell receptor beta chains below, sequenced in a study of identical twins. TCRdb reprocessed the 5' RACE reads with MiXCR, giving one entry per CDR3 protein. In the table there are about 690,000 distinct CDR3 sequences, 5.5% to 6.5% of which are singletons. The sequencing sample was made of naive T cells sorted from blood. All receptors come from a man between 18 and 35 years old in good health.

The chain combines TRBV27 with TRBJ2-1; weak D call: TRBD1 (6 bases). CDR3 length: 13 amino acids. From germline, CDR1 is MNHEY and CDR2 SMNVEV (reference sequence). Trimming cost V 3 bases and J 9 bases, with 12 bases left between them. The CDR3 nucleotides are TGTGCCAGCAGTTTTAGGACAGAAGGTGAGCAGTTCTTC. Amino acids: CASSFRTEGEQFF.

The chain uses TRBV30 and TRBJ1-3; D is possibly TRBD1 (6 bases). The V and J ends lost 4 bases and 2 bases respectively, with 12 bases between them. Germline values: CDR1 GTSNPN, CDR2 SVGIG (reference sequence). The CDR3 spans 14 residues. The CDR3 nucleotides are TGTGCCTGGACTATCGGGACAACTGGAAACACCATATATTTT. It is translated as CAWTIGTTGNTIYF.

This clonotype was observed a few times. This rearrangement joins TRBV24-1 to TRBJ2-7; D is perhaps TRBD1 (5 bases). Germline values: CDR1 KGHDR, CDR2 SFDVKD. The CDR3 is made up of 15 amino acids. Deletions cut 1 base from V and 2 bases from J, with 11 bases between. The chain's CDR3 is CATSDLRQKTYEQYV. CDR3 nucleotide sequence: TGTGCCACCAGTGATTTACGACAGAAAACCTACGAGCAGTACGTC.

This clonotype occurred many times. V usage is TRBV3-1 and J usage is TRBJ1-1; D remains unclear. The germline CDR1 and CDR2 sequences are LGHDT and YNNKEL (reference sequence). Trimming took 1 base from V and 4 from J, leaving 13 bases between them. This CDR3 is built from 15 residues. DNA for the CDR3: TGTGCCAGCAGCCAAGTAGGCGGCTCGGCCACTGAAGCTTTCTTT. Translated, it gives CASSQVGGSATEAFF.

This clonotype was seen at least ten times. The chain combines TRBV29-1 with TRBJ2-3; 8 bases line up with TRBD2. In germline, CDR1 is SQVTM, CDR2 ANQGSEA. J lost 6 bases, V lost 6 bases, and 8 bases had no gene match. The CDR3 consists of 13 residues. CDR3 DNA: TGCAGCGTCCGGACTAGCCGGGAGGATACGCAGTATTTT. Protein: CSVRTSREDTQYF.

This clonotype has just one count. This sequence joins TRBV18 and TRBJ2-5; the D is unclear. Germline CDR1 and CDR2: KGHSH and LQKENI. The ends were cut back, 3 bases at V and 5 bases at J, with 16 bases in the middle. The length of the CDR3 is 15 residues. Here the CDR3 reads CASSPQKPRLETQYF. CDR3 sequence (DNA): TGTGCCAGCTCACCCCAAAAGCCACGATTGGAGACCCAGTACTTC.

CDR3: CATSDSGVNTEAFF. CDR3 coding DNA: TGTGCCACCAGTGATTCAGGCGTGAACACTGAAGCTTTCTTT. V and J are TRBV24-1 and TRBJ1-1; D not certain. V was shortened by 2 bases and J by 0 bases, with 6 bases between the two germline ends. CDR3 length: 14 amino acids. From germline, CDR1 is KGHDR and CDR2 SFDVKD.

Ten or more counts support this clonotype. This chain joins TRBV4-1 and TRBJ2-4; D unclear. V was clipped by 1 base and J by 0 bases, with 16 bases between them. The CDR3 loop spans 18 amino acids. Germline lookup yields CDR1 MGHRA and CDR2 YSYEKL. The CDR3: CASSQGWARELAKNIQYF. The CDR3 nucleotides are TGCGCCAGCAGCCAAGGCTGGGCGAGAGAACTAGCCAAAAACATTCAGTACTTC.

This clonotype came up a few times. The chain couples TRBV30 to TRBJ2-1, with 11 nucleotides matching TRBD2. The CDR3 is 15 amino acids. V lost 0 bases and J lost 6; bases outside the gene matches: 4. Germline-derived CDR1 and CDR2 are GTSNPN and SVGIG (reference sequence). The CDR3 nucleotides read TGTGCCTGGAGTGTAGGTAGCGGGAGGGTCAATGAGCAGTTCTTC. Translated, it gives CAWSVGSGRVNEQFF. Complete variable domain (other parts from reference TRBV30 and TRBJ2-1): SQTIHQWPATLVQPVGSPLSLECTVEGTSNPNLYWYRQAAGRGLQLLFYSVGIGQISSEVPQNLSASRPQDRQFILSSKKLLLSDSGFYLCAWSVGSGRVNEQFFGPGTRLTVL.

The table lists this clonotype with a few counts. The gene calls are TRBV11-1 and TRBJ2-1; 10 positions match TRBD2. Looked up from germline, CDR1 is SGHAT and CDR2 is FQDESV (reference sequence). CDR3 length equals 13 residues. V shed 7 bases, J shed 6 bases, and the junction held 3 bases outside the gene matches. CDR3 nucleotide sequence: TGTGCCAGCACGGGACTAGCGTCCAATGAGCAGTTCTTC. Translated: CASTGLASNEQFF.

The J gene is TRBJ2-5, the V gene TRBV7-6, with 12 bases lining up with TRBD2. The V gene's germline CDR1 is SGHVS and CDR2 FNYEAQ. There are 18 residues in the CDR3. J gave up 7 bases and V 5 bases, and 17 bases lay outside the gene matches. CDR3 sequence: CASSPRPLLAGGDGTQYF. The CDR3 nucleotides are TGTGCCAGCAGCCCTCGCCCCCTACTAGCGGGGGGTGATGGGACCCAGTACTTC.

This chain joins TRBV2 and TRBJ2-5; 9 bases line up with TRBD1. This CDR3 is 16 amino acids long. Germline V gene data show CDR1 as SNHLY and CDR2 as FYNNEI. J gave up 4 bases and V 5 bases, and 11 bases lay outside the gene matches. The DNA for the CDR3 is TGTGCCAGCAGTCGACTCGGGACAGGGAGGCGAGAGACCCAGTACTTC. Its translation is CASSRLGTGRRETQYF.

The J gene is TRBJ2-7, the V gene TRBV30; D remains ambiguous. Per the germline V gene, CDR1 is GTSNPN and CDR2 is SVGIG (reference sequence). Trimming removed 0 bases from V and 5 bases from J, with 11 bases in between. This CDR3 has 13 residues. Here the CDR3 DNA reads TGTGCCTGGAGTGTACGAAGGGATAACGAGCAGTACTTC. Translation gives CAWSVRRDNEQYF.

This clonotype was observed a handful of times. This chain connects TRBV5-1 to TRBJ2-1, with D possibly being TRBD2 (6 bases). The V and J ends lost 0 bases and 7 bases respectively, with 17 bases between them. The CDR3 consists of 16 residues. CDR1 and CDR2 (germline): SGHRS, YFSETQ. CDR3 residues: CASSLGRAPRGNEQFF. The DNA for the CDR3 is TGCGCCAGCAGCTTGGGTCGAGCCCCTCGGGGGAATGAGCAGTTCTTC. Supplemented by reference TRBV5-1 and TRBJ2-1, the full variable domain reads KAGVTQTPRYLIKTRGQQVTLSCSPISGHRSVSWYQQTPGQGLQFLFEYFSETQRNKGNFPGRFSGRQFSNSRSEMNVSTLELGDSALYLCASSLGRAPRGNEQFFGPGTRLTVL.

This clonotype was seen repeatedly, ten times or more. The chain recombines TRBV11-1 with TRBJ2-1; D is uncertain. CDR1 and CDR2 from the germline V gene are SGHAT and FQDESV (reference sequence). CDR3 length: 13 amino acids. V was shortened by 2 bases and J by 8 bases, with 10 bases between the two germline ends. This chain's CDR3 is CASSLNSIDEQFF. For the CDR3, the DNA is TGTGCCAGCAGCTTAAATAGCATCGATGAGCAGTTCTTC.

This clonotype was counted many times. J is TRBJ2-1 and V is TRBV20-1; 10 bases fit TRBD2. The V segment lost 3 bases and the J segment 2 bases; nucleotides outside the gene matches: 7. The germline CDR1 and CDR2 sequences are DFQATT and SNEGSKA (reference sequence). This CDR3 is 16 amino acids long. CDR3 residues: CSARAVLAGTYNEQFF. The DNA of the CDR3 is TGCAGTGCTAGGGCTGTACTAGCGGGGACCTACAATGAGCAGTTCTTC.

There are many counts of this clonotype. The chain combines TRBV4-1 with TRBJ2-7; 12 bases are a match to TRBD2. Per germline, CDR1 MGHRA and CDR2 YSYEKL. The CDR3 is 15 residues long. Germline trimming cut 5 bases from V and 4 bases from J; bases unmatched to any gene: 6. CDR3 nucleotide sequence: TGCGCCAGCAGCTATAGACTAGCGGGAGATTACGAGCAGTACTTC. Translating it yields CASSYRLAGDYEQYF.

This clonotype was recorded many times. This chain joins TRBV6-1 and TRBJ2-3, with D perhaps TRBD2 (6 bases). Germline assignment: CDR1 MNHNS and CDR2 SASEGT. V dropped 6 bases and J dropped 10 bases, with 17 bases sitting between them. CDR3 length: 13 residues. This CDR3 is CASRAGGPSSQYF. CDR3 DNA: TGTGCCAGCAGGGCCGGGGGTCCCTCTTCGCAGTATTTT.

This clonotype has a count of ten or more. The chain links TRBV25-1 to TRBJ2-7; unclear D gene. This CDR3 region has 15 residues. V was trimmed by 6 bases and J by 0 bases, leaving 15 bases between them. In germline, CDR1 is MGHDK, CDR2 SYGVNS. The CDR3 loop reads CASSPGPKSSYEQYV. The CDR3 coding sequence is TGTGCCAGCAGCCCTGGGCCTAAGAGCTCCTACGAGCAGTACGTC.

This clonotype showed up many times. The CDR3 sequence is CASSPTSTDTQYF. In nucleotides, the CDR3 is TGTGCCAGCAGTCCGACTAGCACAGATACGCAGTATTTT. The chain couples TRBV18 to TRBJ2-3; D unclear. The CDR3 has 13 amino acids. Germline assignment: CDR1 KGHSH and CDR2 LQKENI. V lost 8 bases to trimming and J lost 0 bases, with 9 bases between them. Combining the CDR3 with reference TRBV18 and TRBJ2-3 gives the whole variable domain NAGVMQNPRHLVRRRGQEARLRCSPMKGHSHVYWYRQLPEEGLKFMVYLQKENIIDESGMPKERFSAEFPKEGPSILRIQQVVRGDSAAYFCASSPTSTDTQYFGPGTRLTVL.

This clonotype was counted at least ten times. The rearrangement uses TRBV6-5 and TRBJ2-1; perhaps TRBD1 as D (5 bases). This CDR3 comprises 14 residues. Germline CDR1 is MNHEY and CDR2 is SVGAGI. V was cut by 7 bases and J by 4 bases, with 14 bases left in between. The CDR3 is CASTSRRTYNEQFF. In DNA form, the CDR3 reads TGTGCCAGCACTTCCCGACGGACATACAATGAGCAGTTCTTC.

This clonotype was found many times. The chain recombines TRBV7-8 with TRBJ1-4; D remains ambiguous. The CDR3 is 14 residues long. The ends were cut back, 1 base at V and 8 bases at J, with 11 bases in the middle. From germline, CDR1 is SGHVS and CDR2 FQNEAQ. The CDR3 sequence is CASSLDFSGEKLFF. As DNA, the CDR3 is TGTGCCAGCAGCTTAGACTTTTCGGGGGAAAAACTGTTTTTT.

The CDR3 coding sequence is TGTGCCAGCAGCAGCCTAGCGGGAGTATCTACCGGGGAGCTGTTTTTT. This sequence encodes CASSSLAGVSTGELFF. The V and J genes are TRBV14 and TRBJ2-2, with 10 bases aligning to TRBD2. Germline-derived CDR1 and CDR2 are SGHDN and FVKESK. The CDR3 sequence is 16 residues long. The V segment lost 5 bases and the J segment 5 bases; nucleotides outside the gene matches: 8. The full variable domain, rest sourced from reference TRBV14 and TRBJ2-2, is EAGVTQFPSHSVIEKGQTVTLRCDPISGHDNLYWYRRVMGKEIKFLLHFVKESKQDESGMPNNRFLAERTGGTYSTLKVQPAELEDSGVYFCASSSLAGVSTGELFFGEGSRLTVL.

This clonotype was seen at least ten times. V is TRBV7-3 and J is TRBJ1-6, with 11 bases matching TRBD1. With V trimmed by 4 bases and J by 9 bases, 8 bases remained unmatched. Germline V gene lookup returns CDR1 SGHTA and CDR2 FQGTGA. The CDR3 is made up of 16 amino acids. DNA for the CDR3: TGTGCCAGCAGCTGGGACTCCGGGACAGGGGGTTCACCCCTCCACTTT. Its protein is CASSWDSGTGGSPLHF.

This clonotype was seen more than once but under ten times. V gene TRBV7-9 combines with J gene TRBJ2-1; perhaps TRBD2 as D (5 bases). CDR1 and CDR2 (germline): SEHNR, FQNEAQ (reference sequence). The CDR3 spans 17 residues. The germline V and J ends were trimmed by 3 bases and 3 bases, with 18 bases remaining between them. Here the CDR3 reads CASSFGSSRPFYNEQFF. For the CDR3, the DNA is TGTGCCAGCAGCTTTGGCTCTAGCCGACCGTTCTACAATGAGCAGTTCTTC.